This T cell receptor beta chain was sequenced in a study of blood T cells in healthy people across ages. Overall study context: Template switching caught about one barcoded beta molecule for each two T cells. Study-wide findings and caveats: Versus aged donors, long-lived donors had higher diversity and more naive CD4+ cells.

The CDR3 loop spans 17 amino acids. The V gene's germline CDR1 is DFQATT and CDR2 SNEGSKA (reference sequence). The second PCR ran about 6 to 11 cycles with a sample-barcoded 5' primer and J-beta primers. CDR3-containing paired-end reads numbered at least 3 million in each sample. Each CDR3 protein is one row after TCRdb ran MiXCR on the 5' RACE reads. The table lists 790,000 or so distinct CDR3 sequences, about half of them singletons. Individuals who donated were healthy Caucasians from Russia aged about 6 to 100. Regarding this clonotype: What it binds is not known. One end of the junction does not line up with germline, which may come from a read error.

The receptor was isolated from a man older than 75 in good health. The sequencing input was blood. The chain combines TRBV20-1 with TRBJ2-3, with 9 nucleotides matching TRBD2. The CDR3 DNA reads as TGCGGTGCTAGTTGGGCGGGAGGGACCCTAGATACAGATACGCAGTATTTT. This translates into CGASWAGGTLDTDTQYF.